The 31 T cell receptor beta chains given below trace back to one sample, sequenced in a study of lymphopenia after photon versus proton radiotherapy. Profiled with immunoSEQ multiplex PCR; TCRdb holds only in-frame clones, not every one. The data contain about 17,000 clones, about 92% of them singletons. The input for sequencing was peripheral blood, taken from a patient treated with photon-based radiotherapy. All receptors derive from a woman in her thirties or forties with cholangiocarcinoma.

This clone was seen a few times. The chain carries TRBV6-5 and TRBJ1-5; TRBD1 is a possible D gene (5 bases). Trimming removed 6 bases from V and 5 bases from J, with 14 bases in between. The germline V gene has CDR1 MNHEY and CDR2 SVGAGI. The CDR3 contains 14 residues. The CDR3 coding sequence is TGTGCCAGCAGGCCCCAGGGTATCCATCAGCCCCAGCATTTT. Translating it yields CASRPQGIHQPQHF.

This clone turned up a few times. The chain links TRBV28 to TRBJ1-6, with D perhaps TRBD1 (5 bases). Trimming left V 5 bases short and J 8 bases short, with 10 bases between. The CDR3 is made up of 13 amino acids. Germline lookup yields CDR1 MDHEN and CDR2 SYDVKM. The DNA of the CDR3 is TGTGCCAGCAGTACGACAGATGATTCACCCCTCCACTTT. It codes for CASSTTDDSPLHF.

V gene TRBV6-1 combines with J gene TRBJ1-4; D might be TRBD1 (6 bases). Per germline, CDR1 MNHNS and CDR2 SASEGT. Trimming took off 4 bases at V and 0 bases at J, with 18 bases between the two ends. The CDR3 has 18 residues. The CDR3 bases are TGTGCCAGCAGTGTAGGGACACAATCTACAGCAACTAATGAAAAACTGTTTTTT. Its protein product is CASSVGTQSTATNEKLFF.

This clone has only one observation. The gene calls are TRBV5-5 and TRBJ1-1; no clear D. Germline CDR1 SGHKS, CDR2 YYEKEE (reference sequence). The CDR3 sequence is 14 residues long. Trimming cost V 2 bases and J 0 bases, with 8 bases left between them. The CDR3 region has the DNA TGTGCCAGCAGCTTAAGCCAGATGAACACTGAAGCTTTCTTT. Translation gives CASSLSQMNTEAFF.

This rearrangement joins TRBV28 to TRBJ1-5, with 7 bases matching TRBD1. V lost 5 bases, J lost 3 bases, and 7 bases stayed unmatched. This CDR3 comprises 15 residues. The germline V gene encodes CDR1 MDHEN and CDR2 SYDVKM. Written as DNA, the CDR3 is TGTGCCAGCAGTCGTACAGGGGCCCTCAATCAGCCCCAGCATTTT. Encoded protein: CASSRTGALNQPQHF.

V and J are TRBV30 and TRBJ2-7; maybe TRBD1 (5 bases). CDR1 and CDR2 (germline): GTSNPN, SVGIG (reference sequence). Between the trimmed V and J ends, which lost 0 bases and 0 bases, there was a span of 6 bases. This CDR3 contains 13 residues. CDR3 coding DNA: TGTGCCTGGAGTGTGACAGTCTCCTACGAGCAGTACTTC. Its translation is CAWSVTVSYEQYF.

This chain uses TRBV5-1 with TRBJ2-1; D not resolved. The germline V and J ends were trimmed by 3 bases and 6 bases, with 13 bases remaining between them. Germline CDR1 and CDR2: SGHRS and YFSETQ. The CDR3 has 14 amino acids. The CDR3: CASSSSGAINEQFF. The CDR3 DNA is TGCGCCAGCAGCTCTTCCGGAGCCATCAATGAGCAGTTCTTC. The variable domain in full, with the rest retrieved from reference TRBV5-1 and TRBJ2-1, is KAGVTQTPRYLIKTRGQQVTLSCSPISGHRSVSWYQQTPGQGLQFLFEYFSETQRNKGNFPGRFSGRQFSNSRSEMNVSTLELGDSALYLCASSSSGAINEQFFGPGTRLTVL.

The chain links TRBV4-2 to TRBJ1-2, with a possible D match to TRBD1 (6 bases). This CDR3 contains 15 residues. The germline V gene has CDR1 LGHNA and CDR2 YNFKEQ. Between the trimmed V and J ends, which lost 4 bases and 3 bases, there was a span of 15 bases. For the CDR3, the DNA is TGTGCCAGCAGCCTCAAAGAGGGGGACTACTATGGCTACACCTTC. Translated, it gives CASSLKEGDYYGYTF.

The chain has TRBV6-5 and TRBJ1-2, with 9 bases identical to TRBD1. Trimming at V came to 6 bases and at J to 4 bases, leaving 3 bases not matched to a gene. The CDR3 has 13 residues. Germline values: CDR1 MNHEY, CDR2 SVGAGI. The CDR3 loop reads CASSPTGGYGYTF. The DNA of the CDR3 is TGTGCCAGCAGCCCGACAGGGGGCTATGGCTACACCTTC.

The rearrangement joins TRBV6-4 to TRBJ2-3; D remains ambiguous. Germline CDR1 is MRHNA and CDR2 is SNTAGT. The CDR3 has 13 residues. Trimming cost V 9 bases and J 1 base, with 11 bases left between them. Written as DNA, the CDR3 is TGTGCCAGTAGAGAAACAGGCACAGATACGCAGTATTTT. Protein product: CASRETGTDTQYF.

The sample holds one count of this clone. The genes are TRBV7-9 and TRBJ2-7; D uncertain. The germline CDR1 and CDR2 sequences are SEHNR and FQNEAQ (reference sequence). The CDR3 runs 13 residues. Deletions cut 5 bases from V and 2 bases from J, with 10 bases between. CDR3 protein: CASSPRPTYEQYF. For the CDR3, the DNA is TGTGCCAGCAGCCCCAGACCCACCTACGAGCAGTACTTC.

The chain uses TRBV7-9 and TRBJ2-2; TRBD2 is a possible D gene (5 bases). Trimming pared 2 bases from V and 4 bases from J, leaving 11 bases between. Per the germline V gene, CDR1 is SEHNR and CDR2 is FQNEAQ (reference sequence). The CDR3 sequence is 15 residues long. The chain's CDR3 is CASSLLRSGTGELFF. The CDR3 DNA is TGTGCCAGCAGCTTACTTCGGAGCGGCACCGGGGAGCTGTTTTTT.

The chain employs TRBV6-6 and TRBJ2-3; TRBD2 matches at 9 bases. After removal of 3 bases from V and 4 bases from J, the junction contained 8 bases not matched to a gene. This CDR3 has 16 amino acids. Germline lookup yields CDR1 MNHNY and CDR2 SVGAGI (reference sequence). CDR3 in amino acids: CASSYGLAGRADTQYF. The CDR3, as DNA: TGTGCCAGCAGTTATGGTCTAGCGGGACGCGCAGATACGCAGTATTTT.

The J gene is TRBJ2-1, the V gene TRBV5-1; 7 bases are a match to TRBD1. V shed 2 bases, J shed 6 bases, and the junction held 8 bases outside the gene matches. Germline values: CDR1 SGHRS, CDR2 YFSETQ. The CDR3 contains 15 residues. CDR3 nucleotide sequence: TGCGCCAGCAGCTTAGGGGCAGGGGGAAGCAATGAGCAGTTCTTC. The encoded protein is CASSLGAGGSNEQFF.

J is TRBJ1-2 and V is TRBV27; 9 positions match TRBD1. V was clipped by 2 bases and J by 6 bases; unmatched bases: 7. Germline V gene data show CDR1 as MNHEY and CDR2 as SMNVEV (reference sequence). CDR3 size: 15 residues. This CDR3 reads CASSLKGQGSHGYTF. CDR3 DNA sequence: TGTGCCAGCAGTTTAAAGGGACAGGGAAGCCATGGCTACACCTTC.

This chain links TRBV6-1 with TRBJ2-1; 10 bases match TRBD2. Losses at the gene ends were 1 base for V and 4 bases for J; bases not matched to a gene: 4. There are 16 residues in the CDR3. Germline lookup yields CDR1 MNHNS and CDR2 SASEGT. The CDR3, as DNA: TGTGCCAGCAGTGAAGAAGAGCGGGGGGGATACAATGAGCAGTTCTTC. Translation: CASSEEERGGYNEQFF.

This clone was observed once. This chain uses TRBV9 with TRBJ2-3; 8 positions agree with TRBD2. The germline gives CDR1 SGDLS, CDR2 YYNGEE. Trimming took 4 bases from V and 6 from J; bases not matched to a gene: 10. There are 15 residues in the CDR3. The CDR3 spells CASSYSNGRVDTQYF. The CDR3 coding sequence is TGTGCCAGCAGCTACAGCAACGGGAGGGTGGATACGCAGTATTTT.

The chain has TRBV7-9 and TRBJ2-5; perhaps D is TRBD1 or TRBD2 (5 bases each). The CDR3 loop spans 14 amino acids. The ends were cut back, 0 bases at V and 7 bases at J, with 12 bases in the middle. Germline assignment: CDR1 SEHNR and CDR2 FQNEAQ (reference sequence). The CDR3 DNA reads as TGTGCCAGCAGCTTAGCTGGGACCGAAGGGACCCAGTACTTC. Translated, it gives CASSLAGTEGTQYF.

J is TRBJ2-3 and V is TRBV30; D call uncertain. Germline-derived CDR1 and CDR2 are GTSNPN and SVGIG (reference sequence). V shed 0 bases and J shed 3 bases, with 13 bases lying between them. The CDR3 is 15 amino acids. CDR3 sequence reads: CAWSVWARGTDTQYF. CDR3 coding DNA: TGTGCCTGGAGTGTCTGGGCCAGAGGAACAGATACGCAGTATTTT.

DNA for the CDR3: TGTGCCAGCAGCTTTCCAATGGCGGGTAATTCACCCCTCCACTTT. This gives the protein CASSFPMAGNSPLHF. This chain links TRBV7-9 with TRBJ1-6, with D unclear. The germline V and J ends were trimmed by 3 bases and 6 bases, with 12 bases remaining between them. The CDR3 length is 15 residues. Germline V lookup: CDR1 SEHNR, CDR2 FQNEAQ (reference sequence).

The chain uses TRBV2 and TRBJ2-2; D uncertain. The CDR3 consists of 14 residues. Trimming removed 4 bases from V and 10 bases from J, with 16 bases in between. The V gene's germline CDR1 is SNHLY and CDR2 FYNNEI. DNA of the CDR3: TGTGCCAGCAGTGGAGGAAGGCGAAAAACGGAGCTGTTTTTT. Translated: CASSGGRRKTELFF.

The chain has TRBV5-1 and TRBJ1-3; 10 bases are shared with TRBD1. Germline CDR1 SGHRS, CDR2 YFSETQ. The junction had 6 bases not matched to a gene; V was cut back by 8 bases and J by 1 base. The CDR3 is 15 amino acids. CDR3 in amino acids: CASTPGQGSGNTIYF. CDR3 sequence (DNA): TGCGCCAGTACCCCGGGACAGGGGTCTGGAAACACCATATATTTT.

The V call is TRBV6-1, the J call TRBJ1-2; possible D gene TRBD1, 5 bases. There are 14 residues in the CDR3. CDR1 and CDR2 (germline): MNHNS, SASEGT. Trimming shortened V by 1 base and J by 4 bases, and 10 bases separated the two germline ends. CDR3 in amino acids: CASSEGQGPYGYTF. CDR3 DNA: TGTGCCAGCAGTGAAGGTCAGGGCCCCTATGGCTACACCTTC.

The gene calls are TRBV30 and TRBJ1-1, with TRBD1 matching 8 bases. Germline CDR1 GTSNPN, CDR2 SVGIG (reference sequence). The CDR3 is 15 amino acids. With V trimmed by 1 base and J by 4 bases, 8 bases remained unmatched. The CDR3 here is CAWSDDRGGGTEAFF. The DNA of the CDR3 is TGTGCCTGGAGTGATGACAGGGGTGGAGGCACTGAAGCTTTCTTT.

The genes are TRBV7-9 and TRBJ1-2; 7 nucleotides line up with TRBD1. There are 14 residues in the CDR3. Germline assignment: CDR1 SEHNR and CDR2 FQNEAQ (reference sequence). Unmatched junction bases numbered 8, after V lost 5 bases and J lost 5 bases. The CDR3: CASSQETGWYGYTF. The CDR3 DNA reads as TGTGCCAGCAGCCAAGAGACAGGGTGGTATGGCTACACCTTC.

The V and J genes are TRBV28 and TRBJ2-3, with 10 bases identical to TRBD2. Germline-derived CDR1 and CDR2 are MDHEN and SYDVKM. This CDR3 is built from 15 residues. J was trimmed by 3 bases and V by 6 bases; bases with no gene match: 6. The CDR3 nucleotides are TGTGCCAGCAGCCTCCCGGGACTAGCGACAGATACGCAGTATTTT. The encoded protein is CASSLPGLATDTQYF.

The chain combines TRBV27 with TRBJ2-3, with D possibly TRBD1 on 6 matching bases. This CDR3 region has 15 residues. CDR1 and CDR2 (germline): MNHEY, SMNVEV (reference sequence). V lost 3 bases and J 8 bases, leaving 18 bases between the germline ends. The CDR3 DNA sequence: TGTGCCAGCAGTTTCAGCAGGGGAATTTTGGGTACGCAGTATTTT. This encodes CASSFSRGILGTQYF.

The chain employs TRBV7-9 and TRBJ2-7; 8 bases map to TRBD1. J gave up 4 bases and V 5 bases, and 1 base lay outside the gene matches. Germline V gene sequence: CDR1 SEHNR, CDR2 FQNEAQ (reference sequence). The CDR3 extends over 12 amino acids. The CDR3 bases are TGTGCCAGCAGCAGACAGGGGTACGAGCAGTACTTC. Its translation: CASSRQGYEQYF. Full variable domain (rest looked up from reference TRBV7-9 and TRBJ2-7): DTGVSQNPRHKITKRGQNVTFRCDPISEHNRLYWYRQTLGQGPEFLTYFQNEAQLEKSRLLSDRFSAERPKGSFSTLEIQRTEQGDSAMYLCASSRQGYEQYFGPGTRLTVT.

The V gene is TRBV5-4, the J gene TRBJ2-5; D may match TRBD1 or TRBD2 (5 bases each). CDR3 length: 13 amino acids. Germline lookup yields CDR1 SGHNT and CDR2 YYREEE (reference sequence). V lost 2 bases and J lost 4, with 9 bases in between. CDR3 residues: CASSLMGVETQYF. The CDR3 coding sequence is TGTGCCAGCAGCTTAATGGGGGTAGAGACCCAGTACTTC. The full variable domain, rest sourced from reference TRBV5-4 and TRBJ2-5, is ETGVTQSPTHLIKTRGQQVTLRCSSQSGHNTVSWYQQALGQGPQFIFQYYREEENGRGNFPPRFSGLQFPNYSSELNVNALELDDSALYLCASSLMGVETQYFGPGTRLLVL.

The DNA of the CDR3 is TGCGCCAGCAGCCCCGGGCAGGGGGCAATCTTTAATGAAAAACTGTTTTTT. Protein sequence: CASSPGQGAIFNEKLFF. The rearrangement links TRBV4-3 to TRBJ1-4; 8 nucleotides agree with TRBD1. The germline V gene has CDR1 LGHNA and CDR2 YSLEER. Losses at the gene ends were 4 bases for V and 4 bases for J; bases not matched to a gene: 11. The CDR3 is 17 residues long.

The chain joins TRBV5-1 to TRBJ1-2; 9 bases agree with TRBD1. The trim removed 0 bases at V and 1 base at J, leaving 1 base unmatched. This CDR3 has 15 amino acids. CDR1 and CDR2 from the germline V gene are SGHRS and YFSETQ. CDR3 region: CASSLDRGLNYGYTF. CDR3 nucleotide sequence: TGCGCCAGCAGCTTGGACAGGGGGCTTAACTATGGCTACACCTTC.